This entry is about one T cell receptor beta chain. Its specificity is unknown. Amplified TCR beta CDR3 regions derived from RNA transcripts. The HTBI primer set was used in a first-round RT-PCR of the TCR CDR3. TCRdb re-called the multiplex PCR reads with MiXCR, one entry per CDR3 protein. In the table there are around 760,000 distinct CDR3 sequences, 30% to 40% of which are singletons. The sample belongs to a study of T cells in Graves' hyperthyroidism and ophthalmopathy. Study-wide results and caveats: Before onset, by a median of approximately 6.2 months, the model predicted ophthalmopathy.

Germline V lookup: CDR1 SNHLY, CDR2 FYNNEI. Trimming took 8 bases from V and 2 from J; bases not matched to a gene: 7. The CDR3 spans 16 residues. Graves' hyperthyroidism is called stable when ophthalmopathy does not progress within 18 months. Patients aged 18 to 65 had newly diagnosed hyperthyroidism that had lasted under 2 months. This sequence joins TRBV2 and TRBJ2-5, with 14 bases lining up with TRBD2. The sequence came from a middle-aged woman with Graves' hyperthyroidism. Material for sequencing was blood. The chain's CDR3 is CASGGRTSGGQETQYF. In DNA form, the CDR3 reads TGTGCCAGCGGAGGAAGGACTAGCGGGGGGCAAGAGACCCAGTACTTC.